This T cell receptor beta chain was sequenced for a study of blood T cell repertoires in COVID-19. Repertoires were generated with immunoSEQ multiplex PCR, while TCRdb's copy carries only in-frame clones and drops some. Here the sample spans about 130,000 clones, under 85% being singletons. Germline V gene sequence: CDR1 SGHAT, CDR2 FQNNGV. V lost 8 bases and J lost 3; bases outside the gene matches: 10. This CDR3 has 15 amino acids. This chain joins TRBV11-2 and TRBJ2-1, with TRBD2 identical over 7 bases. The receptor was derived from a man aged 25 to 40 who had recovered from COVID-19. Input material: PBMCs or T cells enriched from blood (not recorded which). CDR3 amino acids: CASADQGGSYNEQFF. In nucleotides, the CDR3 is TGTGCCAGCGCTGATCAGGGCGGGAGCTACAATGAGCAGTTCTTC.